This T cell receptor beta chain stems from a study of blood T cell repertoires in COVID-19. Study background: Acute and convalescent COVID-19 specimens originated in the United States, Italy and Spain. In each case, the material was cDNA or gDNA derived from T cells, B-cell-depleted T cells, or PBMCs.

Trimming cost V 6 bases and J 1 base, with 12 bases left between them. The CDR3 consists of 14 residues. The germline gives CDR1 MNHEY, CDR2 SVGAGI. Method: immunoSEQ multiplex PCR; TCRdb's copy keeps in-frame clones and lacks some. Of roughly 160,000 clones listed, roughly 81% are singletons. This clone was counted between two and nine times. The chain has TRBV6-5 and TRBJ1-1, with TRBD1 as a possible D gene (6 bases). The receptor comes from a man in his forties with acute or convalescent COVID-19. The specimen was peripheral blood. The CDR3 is CASRPGQTNTEAFF. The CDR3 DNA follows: TGTGCCAGCAGACCTGGACAGACGAACACTGAAGCTTTCTTT.